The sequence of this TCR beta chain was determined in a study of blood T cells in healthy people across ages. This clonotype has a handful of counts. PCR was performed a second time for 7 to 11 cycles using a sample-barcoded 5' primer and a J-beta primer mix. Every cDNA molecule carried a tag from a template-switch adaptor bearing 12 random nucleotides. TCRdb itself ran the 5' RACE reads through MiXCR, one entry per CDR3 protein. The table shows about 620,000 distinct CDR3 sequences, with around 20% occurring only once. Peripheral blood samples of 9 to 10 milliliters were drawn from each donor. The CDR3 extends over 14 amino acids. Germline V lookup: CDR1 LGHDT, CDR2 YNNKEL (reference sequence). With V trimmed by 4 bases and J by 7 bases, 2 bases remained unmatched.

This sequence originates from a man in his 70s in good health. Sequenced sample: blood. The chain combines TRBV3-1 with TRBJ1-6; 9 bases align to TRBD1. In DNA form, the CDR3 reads TGTGCCAGCAGCCGACAGGGGGGGAATTCACCCCTCCACTTT. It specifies CASSRQGGNSPLHF.